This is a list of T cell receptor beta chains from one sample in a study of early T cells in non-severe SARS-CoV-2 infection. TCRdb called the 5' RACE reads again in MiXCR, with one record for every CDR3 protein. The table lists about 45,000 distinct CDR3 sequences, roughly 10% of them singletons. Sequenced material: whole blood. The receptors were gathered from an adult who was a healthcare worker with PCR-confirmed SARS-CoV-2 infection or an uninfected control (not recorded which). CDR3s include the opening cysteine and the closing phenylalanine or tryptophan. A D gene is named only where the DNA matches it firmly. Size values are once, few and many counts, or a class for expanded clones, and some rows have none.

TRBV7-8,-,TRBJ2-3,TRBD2,CASRPVQRDTDTQYF,TGTGCCAGCAGGCCCGTCCAGCGGGACACAGATACGCAGTATTTT
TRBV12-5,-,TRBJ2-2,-,CASGLGQTNTGELFF,TGTGCTAGTGGTTTAGGACAGACGAACACCGGGGAGCTGTTTTTT
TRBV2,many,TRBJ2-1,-,CASSGEGRNEQFF,TGTGCCAGCAGTGGGGAAGGGCGCAATGAGCAGTTCTTC
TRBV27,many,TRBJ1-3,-,CASRLTFSGNTIYF,TGTGCCAGCCGGCTCACGTTCTCTGGAAACACCATATATTTT
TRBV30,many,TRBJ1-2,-,CAWSPQGESGYTF,TGTGCCTGGAGTCCACAGGGAGAGAGTGGCTACACCTTC
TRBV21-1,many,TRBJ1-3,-,CASSQLRDGRNTIYF,TGTGCCAGCAGCCAATTGCGGGACGGTCGAAACACCATATATTTT
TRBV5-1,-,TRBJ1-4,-,CASSLGHSDTNEKLFF,TGCGCCAGCAGCTTGGGCCACAGCGATACTAATGAAAAACTGTTTTTT
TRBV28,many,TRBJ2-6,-,CASRTGGSVISGANVLTF,TGTGCCAGCAGGACGGGGGGCAGTGTGATCTCTGGGGCCAACGTCCTGACTTTC
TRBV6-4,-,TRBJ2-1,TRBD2,CASSAGPSGSYNEQFF,TGTGCCAGCAGTGCCGGTCCTAGCGGGAGTTACAATGAGCAGTTCTTC
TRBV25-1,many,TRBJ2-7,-,CASSSGQRPSSYEQYF,TGTGCCAGCAGCTCAGGACAGCGCCCTAGCTCCTACGAGCAGTACTTC
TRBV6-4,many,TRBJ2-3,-,CASSSTGSQDTQYF,TGTGCCAGCAGTTCGACAGGAAGCCAAGATACGCAGTATTTT
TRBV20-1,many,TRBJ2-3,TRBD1,CSARETGQGAGDTQYF,TGCAGTGCTAGAGAAACGGGACAGGGGGCTGGAGATACGCAGTATTTT
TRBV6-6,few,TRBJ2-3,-,CAIKTSSTDTQYF,TGTGCCATCAAGACTAGTTCCACAGATACGCAGTATTTT
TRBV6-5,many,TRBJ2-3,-,CASSSPSESTDTQYF,TGTGCCAGCAGTTCTCCGAGCGAGTCCACAGATACGCAGTATTTT
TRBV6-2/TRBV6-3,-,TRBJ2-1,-,CASSLTSTYNEQFF,TGTGCCAGCAGTCTGACTAGTACCTACAATGAGCAGTTCTTC
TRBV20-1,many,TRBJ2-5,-,CSARDGQVGETQYF,TGCAGTGCTAGAGACGGGCAAGTGGGGGAGACCCAGTACTTC
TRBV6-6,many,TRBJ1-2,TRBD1,CASSRGTDGYTF,TGTGCCAGCAGTCGCGGGACAGATGGCTACACCTTC
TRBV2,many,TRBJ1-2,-,CASSEARGAATSEVF,TGTGCCAGCAGTGAAGCGCGGGGGGCCGCAACCTCAGAGGTCTTC
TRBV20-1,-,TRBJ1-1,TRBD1,CSARVWDRGNTEAFF,TGCAGTGCTAGAGTGTGGGACAGGGGGAACACTGAAGCTTTCTTT
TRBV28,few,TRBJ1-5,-,CASRTSDQPQHF,TGTGCCAGCAGAACTAGCGATCAGCCCCAGCATTTT
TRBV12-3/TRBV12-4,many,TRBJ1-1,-,CASSFSGARNTEAFF,TGTGCCAGCAGTTTTTCCGGAGCGCGCAACACTGAAGCTTTCTTT
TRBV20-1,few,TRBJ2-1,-,CSASRLVSSHEQFF,TGCAGTGCTAGCAGACTAGTAAGCTCCCATGAGCAGTTCTTC
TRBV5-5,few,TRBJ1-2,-,CASSLEGTGLFYGYTF,TGTGCCAGCAGCTTGGAGGGTACGGGATTATTCTATGGCTACACCTTC
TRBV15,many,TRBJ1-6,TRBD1,CATSRVTGTGNSPLHF,TGTGCCACCAGCAGAGTTACAGGGACAGGGAATTCACCCCTCCACTTT
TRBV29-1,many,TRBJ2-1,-,CSVDYLLAGQFF,TGCAGCGTTGATTATCTTCTCGCGGGGCAGTTCTTC
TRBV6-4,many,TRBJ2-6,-,CASSESSSGANVLTF,TGTGCCAGCAGTGAATCGTCCTCTGGGGCCAACGTCCTGACTTTC
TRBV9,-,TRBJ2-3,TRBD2,CASSVTSGSFADTQYF,TGTGCCAGCAGCGTGACTAGCGGGAGTTTCGCAGATACGCAGTATTTT
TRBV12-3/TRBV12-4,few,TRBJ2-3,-,CASTLAGAADTQYF,TGTGCCAGCACCCTGGCAGGGGCGGCAGATACGCAGTATTTT
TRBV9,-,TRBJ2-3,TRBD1,CASSAKRTGGEYF,TGTGCCAGCAGCGCAAAAAGGACAGGGGGAGAGTATTTT
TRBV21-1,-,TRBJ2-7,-,CASSKEGSGDSYEQYF,TGTGCCAGCAGCAAAGAGGGTAGCGGGGACTCCTACGAGCAGTACTTC
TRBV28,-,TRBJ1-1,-,CASMEGGTEAFF,TGTGCCAGCATGGAAGGGGGCACTGAAGCTTTCTTT
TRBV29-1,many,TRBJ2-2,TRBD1,CSARTGGNTGELFF,TGCAGCGCCAGGACAGGTGGGAACACCGGGGAGCTGTTTTTT
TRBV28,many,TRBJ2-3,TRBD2,CASSPGLAGASDTQYF,TGTGCCAGCAGCCCGGGACTAGCGGGAGCTTCGGATACGCAGTATTTT
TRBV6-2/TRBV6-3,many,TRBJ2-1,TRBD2,CASSYPVAGGLSNEQFF,TGTGCCAGCAGTTACCCCGTAGCGGGAGGTTTAAGTAATGAGCAGTTCTTC
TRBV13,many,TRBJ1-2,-,CASSLAMGRSYGYTF,TGTGCCAGCAGCTTAGCTATGGGACGGAGCTATGGCTACACCTTC
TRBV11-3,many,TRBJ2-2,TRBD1,CASSLGPQGAGRELFF,TGTGCCAGCAGCTTGGGGCCACAGGGGGCGGGAAGGGAGCTGTTTTTT
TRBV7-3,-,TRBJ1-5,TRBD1,CASSLTGEAGQPQHF,TGTGCCAGCAGCTTGACAGGGGAAGCGGGACAGCCCCAGCATTTT
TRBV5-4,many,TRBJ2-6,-,CASSSPGEGANVLTF,TGTGCCAGCAGCTCACCAGGGGAAGGGGCCAACGTCCTGACTTTC
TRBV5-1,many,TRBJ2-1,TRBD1,CASSVGQGVAIEQFF,TGCGCCAGCAGCGTGGGACAGGGAGTCGCAATTGAGCAGTTCTTC
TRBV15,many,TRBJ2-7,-,CATSGRITGEQYF,TGTGCCACCAGCGGGAGGATTACAGGGGAGCAGTACTTC
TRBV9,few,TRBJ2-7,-,CASSLESQPYEQYF,TGTGCCAGCAGCCTCGAGAGCCAGCCCTACGAGCAGTACTTC
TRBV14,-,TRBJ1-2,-,CASSQGWTQPAF,TGTGCCAGCAGCCAAGGTTGGACGCAGCCCGCCTTC
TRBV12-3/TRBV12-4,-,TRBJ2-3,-,CASSLGQLADTQYF,TGTGCCAGCAGTTTAGGACAGTTGGCAGATACGCAGTATTTT
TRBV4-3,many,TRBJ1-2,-,CASSQDNEETRGDYGYTF,TGCGCCAGCAGCCAAGATAATGAGGAGACCCGGGGGGACTATGGCTACACCTTC
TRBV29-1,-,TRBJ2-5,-,CSAEAAAQETQYF,TGCAGCGCTGAGGCGGCAGCGCAAGAGACCCAGTACTTC
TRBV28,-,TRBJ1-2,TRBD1,CASSLPGTGQVNGYTF,TGTGCCAGCAGTTTGCCCGGGACAGGGCAGGTTAATGGCTACACCTTC
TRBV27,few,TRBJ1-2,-,CASSSDYREGYTF,TGTGCCAGCAGTTCCGATTACAGGGAAGGCTACACCTTC
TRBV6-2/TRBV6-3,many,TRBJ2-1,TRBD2,CASSTSGRANHNEQFF,TGTGCCAGCAGTACTAGCGGGAGGGCTAACCACAATGAGCAGTTCTTC
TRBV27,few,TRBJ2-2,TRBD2,CASSLFPEAGTGELFF,TGTGCCAGCAGTTTATTTCCAGAAGCGGGAACCGGGGAGCTGTTTTTT
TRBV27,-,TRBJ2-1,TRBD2,CASSRLGLADNEQFF,TGTGCCAGCAGTAGATTGGGTCTAGCGGACAATGAGCAGTTCTTC
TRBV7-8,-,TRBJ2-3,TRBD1,CASSFSRDREADTQYF,TGTGCCAGCAGCTTCAGCCGGGACAGGGAAGCCGATACGCAGTATTTT
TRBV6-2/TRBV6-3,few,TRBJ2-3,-,CASRLRVSGDTQYF,TGTGCCAGCAGGCTACGCGTCTCAGGGGATACGCAGTATTTT
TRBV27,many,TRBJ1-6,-,CASSLPTGNSPLHF,TGTGCCAGCAGTCTCCCAACAGGGAATTCACCCCTCCACTTT
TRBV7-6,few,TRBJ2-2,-,CASSLALGGELFF,TGTGCCAGCAGCTTAGCCCTAGGCGGGGAGCTGTTTTTT
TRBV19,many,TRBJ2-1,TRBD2,CASTPRRVLAGGRRSYNEQFF,TGTGCCAGTACCCCTAGGCGGGTACTAGCGGGAGGTAGACGGTCCTACAATGAGCAGTTCTTC
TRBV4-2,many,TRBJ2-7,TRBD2,CASSPLLAGVIYEQYF,TGTGCCAGCAGCCCGCTACTAGCGGGAGTAATCTACGAGCAGTACTTC
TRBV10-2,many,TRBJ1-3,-,CASGPRGGSGNTIYF,TGCGCCAGCGGACCCCGCGGGGGCTCTGGAAACACCATATATTTT
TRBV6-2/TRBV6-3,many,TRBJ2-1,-,CASPPLETDKSSYNEQFF,TGTGCCAGCCCTCCTCTCGAGACGGACAAAAGCTCCTACAATGAGCAGTTCTTC
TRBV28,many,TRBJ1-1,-,CASNKLDRKGPEAFF,TGTGCCAGCAATAAACTGGACAGAAAGGGCCCTGAAGCTTTCTTT